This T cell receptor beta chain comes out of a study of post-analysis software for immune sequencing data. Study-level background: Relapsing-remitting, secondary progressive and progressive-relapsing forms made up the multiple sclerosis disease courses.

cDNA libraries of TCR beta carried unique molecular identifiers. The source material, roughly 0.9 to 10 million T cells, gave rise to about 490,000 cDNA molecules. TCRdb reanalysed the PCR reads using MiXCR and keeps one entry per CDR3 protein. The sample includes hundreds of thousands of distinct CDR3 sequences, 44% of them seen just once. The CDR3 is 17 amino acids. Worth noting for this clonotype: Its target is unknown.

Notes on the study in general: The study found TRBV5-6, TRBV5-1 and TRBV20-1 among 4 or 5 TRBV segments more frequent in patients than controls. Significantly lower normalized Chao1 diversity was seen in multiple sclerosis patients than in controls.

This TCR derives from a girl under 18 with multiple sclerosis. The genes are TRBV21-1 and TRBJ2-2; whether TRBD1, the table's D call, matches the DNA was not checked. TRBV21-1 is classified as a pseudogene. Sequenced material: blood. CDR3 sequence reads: CASSKSGMGPNTGELFF. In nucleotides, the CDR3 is TGTGCCAGCAGCAAAAGCGGGATGGGGCCGAACACCGGGGAGCTGTTTTTT.